What follows are 7 T cell receptor beta chains derived from one specimen sequenced in a study of blood T cell repertoires in COVID-19. Measured with immunoSEQ multiplex PCR; TCRdb has only the in-frame clones, and not every one. Among around 700,000 clones listed, 90% were seen once. The sequenced sample consisted of peripheral blood. These receptors came from a woman aged 18-35 years with acute or convalescent COVID-19.

The chain links TRBV6-7 to TRBJ1-5, with 9 bases fitting TRBD1. TRBV6-7 is assigned to the ORF class and has an uncertain function. CDR3 size: 17 residues. The V segment lost 0 bases and the J segment 5 bases; nucleotides outside the gene matches: 8. In DNA form, the CDR3 reads TGTGCCAGCAGTTACTCTTCGGGACAGGGTGACGATCAGCCCCAGCATTTT. Its translation: CASSYSSGQGDDQPQHF.

The chain recombines TRBV4-2 with TRBJ2-5; the match to TRBD2 covers 8 bases. The junction had 10 bases not matched to a gene; V was cut back by 5 bases and J by 5 bases. The CDR3 has 15 residues. The germline V gene encodes CDR1 LGHNA and CDR2 YNFKEQ. The CDR3 nucleotides are TGTGCCAGCAGCGTTCGGGGGGGCCGGGATGAGACCCAGTACTTC. Protein product: CASSVRGGRDETQYF.

This chain connects TRBV3-1 (or the pseudogene TRBV3-2) to TRBJ2-5, with 11 positions matching TRBD2. Germline CDR1 and CDR2: LGHDT and YNNKEL (reference sequence). J gave up 5 bases and V 6 bases, and 5 bases lay outside the gene matches. The length of the CDR3 is 14 residues. In DNA, the CDR3 is TGTGCCAGCAGACCCCTAGCGGGGGGCGAGACCCAGTACTTC. Translation gives CASRPLAGGETQYF.

V usage is TRBV19 and J usage is TRBJ1-6; 7 positions agree with TRBD1. The germline CDR1 and CDR2 sequences are LNHDA and SQIVND (reference sequence). The CDR3 has 14 residues. The V gene end was trimmed by 8 bases and the J gene end by 9 bases; junction bases not matched to a gene: 10. The CDR3 is CASSVRGQISPLHF. DNA for the CDR3: TGTGCCAGTTCCGTCCGGGGACAGATTTCACCCCTCCACTTT.

This clone came up once. The genes are TRBV14 and TRBJ1-2; D perhaps matches TRBD1 (6 bases). Germline CDR1 is SGHDN and CDR2 is FVKESK. Trimming stripped 3 bases from V and 0 bases from J, with 20 bases between. This CDR3 has 18 residues. The DNA for the CDR3 is TGTGCCAGCAGCCACACCCGGGACACGATTAAACCTAACTATGGCTACACCTTC. Amino acid sequence: CASSHTRDTIKPNYGYTF. The full variable domain, its missing parts supplied by reference TRBV14 and TRBJ1-2, is EAGVTQFPSHSVIEKGQTVTLRCDPISGHDNLYWYRRVMGKEIKFLLHFVKESKQDESGMPNNRFLAERTGGTYSTLKVQPAELEDSGVYFCASSHTRDTIKPNYGYTFGSGTRLTVV.

The chain links TRBV27 to TRBJ1-1; D gene ambiguous. This CDR3 has 15 residues. The V gene lost 7 bases and the J gene lost 0 bases, with 15 bases spanning the gap. CDR1 and CDR2 from the germline V gene are MNHEY and SMNVEV (reference sequence). The CDR3 DNA sequence: TGTGCCAGCACCCCCTCCCCCCGTATGAACACTGAAGCTTTCTTT. Protein sequence: CASTPSPRMNTEAFF.

V and J are TRBV14 and TRBJ2-1; the match to TRBD1 covers 9 bases. Germline values: CDR1 SGHDN, CDR2 FVKESK. The length of the CDR3 is 17 residues. Unmatched junction bases numbered 13, after V lost 1 base and J lost 9 bases. CDR3 coding DNA: TGTGCCAGCAGCCAAGTCCGAGTGACAGGGGGATGGGGTGAGCAGTTCTTC. Encoded protein: CASSQVRVTGGWGEQFF.